A single sample gave rise to the 11 T cell receptor beta chains below, sequenced in a study of response to subunit inactivated influenza vaccine. Each CDR3 protein is one row after TCRdb ran MiXCR on the RT-PCR reads. This table has over 800,000 distinct CDR3 sequences, around 21% appearing once. Material: PBMCs from blood, obtained more than 4 days after vaccination. These receptors were taken from a man aged 50 to 59 who received an inactivated influenza vaccine.

The CDR3 DNA reads TGTGCCACCAGCAGAGATTACCGGGACGTATTCGGGGGCTACACCTTC. Translating it yields CATSRDYRDVFGGYTF. The rearrangement uses TRBV15 and TRBJ1-2; a weak D match, TRBD1 (5 bases). V lost 0 bases, J lost 8 bases, and 19 bases lay in between. Per the germline V gene, CDR1 is LNHNV and CDR2 is YYDKDF (reference sequence). The CDR3 sequence is 16 residues long.

The genes are TRBV10-3 and TRBJ2-7, with TRBD2 matching over 10 bases. V was pared by 2 bases and J by 4 bases, with 11 bases of the junction left unmatched. The CDR3 is made up of 17 amino acids. Looked up from germline, CDR1 is ENHRY and CDR2 is SYGVKD. As DNA, the CDR3 is TGTGCCATCAGTGAGACCCGGGCTAGCGGGAGTTTGTACGAGCAGTACTTC. The encoded protein is CAISETRASGSLYEQYF.

V gene TRBV5-4 combines with J gene TRBJ2-1, with D perhaps matching TRBD1 (5 bases). Trimming left V 6 bases short and J 9 bases short, with 16 bases between. CDR3 length: 13 residues. Per germline, CDR1 SGHNT and CDR2 YYREEE (reference sequence). CDR3 in amino acids: CASTSYGALEQFF. The CDR3 nucleotides read TGTGCCAGCACCAGCTATGGGGCCCTTGAGCAGTTCTTC.

The rearrangement uses TRBV7-2 and TRBJ2-7; D is unclear. The germline CDR1 and CDR2 sequences are SGHTA and FQGNSA. V lost 5 bases to trimming and J lost 0 bases, with 11 bases between them. There are 14 residues in the CDR3. Here the CDR3 reads CASSAPLSSYEQYF. The CDR3 DNA is TGTGCCAGCAGCGCACCATTAAGCTCCTACGAGCAGTACTTC. The variable domain in full, with the rest retrieved from reference TRBV7-2 and TRBJ2-7, is GAGVSQSPSNKVTEKGKDVELRCDPISGHTALYWYRQSLGQGLEFLIYFQGNSAPDKSGLPSDRFSAERTGGSVSTLTIQRTQQEDSAVYLCASSAPLSSYEQYFGPGTRLTVT.

The chain joins TRBV20-1 to TRBJ2-1; TRBD2 aligns across 9 bases. V gave up 5 bases and J gave up 0 bases; unmatched junction bases: 11. The CDR3 loop spans 17 amino acids. CDR1 is DFQATT, CDR2 SNEGSKA, per germline (reference sequence). CDR3 sequence reads: CSAQIAGDLFSYNEQFF. In DNA, the CDR3 is TGCAGTGCTCAAATAGCGGGAGACCTTTTCTCCTACAATGAGCAGTTCTTC.

This clonotype appeared a few times. The chain couples TRBV4-3 to TRBJ2-3; TRBD2 matches 10 bases. The CDR3 totals 14 residues. Germline CDR1 LGHNA, CDR2 YSLEER. V dropped 5 bases and J dropped 5; count of bases not matched to a gene: 4. The chain's CDR3 is CASSSRLAGDTQYF. CDR3 in DNA: TGCGCCAGCAGCAGTCGACTAGCGGGAGATACGCAGTATTTT.

This clonotype was seen more than once but under ten times. J is TRBJ2-5 and V is TRBV7-2; no reliable D call. This CDR3 is built from 14 residues. Germline CDR1 and CDR2: SGHTA and FQGNSA. V lost 3 bases, J lost 1 base, and 9 bases lay in between. The CDR3 sequence: CASSFSTVQETQYF. The CDR3 DNA sequence: TGTGCCAGCAGCTTTAGCACAGTCCAAGAGACCCAGTACTTC.

This clonotype showed up just a few times. The CDR3 loop is CASSRLTGYEQYF. DNA for the CDR3: TGTGCCAGCAGCCGACTGACAGGGTACGAGCAGTACTTC. V is TRBV7-2 and J is TRBJ2-7, with 7 bases matching TRBD1. The CDR3 is made up of 13 amino acids. Per germline, CDR1 SGHTA and CDR2 FQGNSA. After removal of 5 bases from V and 4 bases from J, the junction contained 5 bases not matched to a gene.

In this sample, this clonotype turned up many times. The rearrangement links TRBV9 to TRBJ1-2; no clear D. This CDR3 contains 14 residues. Trimming left V 0 bases short and J 6 bases short, with 12 bases between. Germline values: CDR1 SGDLS, CDR2 YYNGEE. In DNA, the CDR3 is TGTGCCAGCAGCGTAGGGGTAGGGCGGAATGGCTACACCTTC. Residues: CASSVGVGRNGYTF.

J is TRBJ1-4 and V is TRBV10-3; no firm D call. The CDR3 runs to 18 residues. V was shortened by 0 bases and J by 0 bases, with 14 bases between the two germline ends. Germline CDR1 is ENHRY and CDR2 is SYGVKD. CDR3 coding DNA: TGTGCCATCAGTGAGTCGCCGGCAGATACCTCAACTAATGAAAAACTGTTTTTT. Translation gives CAISESPADTSTNEKLFF.

Concerning this clonotype itself: At one end the junction does not follow the germline gene, possibly because of a read error. This chain connects TRBV4-2 to TRBJ2-4, with D hard to call. The CDR3 covers 17 residues. In germline, CDR1 is LGHNA, CDR2 YNFKEQ. The CDR3 sequence is CAISPGRPRLAKNIQYF. The DNA of the CDR3 is TGTGCCATCAGCCCTGGGCGGCCAAGATTAGCCAAAAACATTCAGTACTTC.